The TCR beta chain described here comes from a study of blood T cell repertoires in COVID-19. Germline loops: CDR1 SGHTA, CDR2 FQGTGA. The CDR3 runs to 14 residues. V lost 5 bases to trimming and J lost 9 bases; unmatched junction nucleotides: 7. Libraries were prepared by immunoSEQ multiplex PCR; TCRdb keeps only in-frame clonotypes and omits some of them. The sample has roughly 200,000 clones, about 85% seen once. The chain combines TRBV7-3 with TRBJ2-3; 11 bases are a match to TRBD1. Sequencing used peripheral blood. This receptor was taken from an older woman with acute or convalescent COVID-19. DNA for the CDR3: TGTGCCAGCAGCCCCGGGACAGGGGGGCGCACGCAGTATTTT. This sequence encodes CASSPGTGGRTQYF.